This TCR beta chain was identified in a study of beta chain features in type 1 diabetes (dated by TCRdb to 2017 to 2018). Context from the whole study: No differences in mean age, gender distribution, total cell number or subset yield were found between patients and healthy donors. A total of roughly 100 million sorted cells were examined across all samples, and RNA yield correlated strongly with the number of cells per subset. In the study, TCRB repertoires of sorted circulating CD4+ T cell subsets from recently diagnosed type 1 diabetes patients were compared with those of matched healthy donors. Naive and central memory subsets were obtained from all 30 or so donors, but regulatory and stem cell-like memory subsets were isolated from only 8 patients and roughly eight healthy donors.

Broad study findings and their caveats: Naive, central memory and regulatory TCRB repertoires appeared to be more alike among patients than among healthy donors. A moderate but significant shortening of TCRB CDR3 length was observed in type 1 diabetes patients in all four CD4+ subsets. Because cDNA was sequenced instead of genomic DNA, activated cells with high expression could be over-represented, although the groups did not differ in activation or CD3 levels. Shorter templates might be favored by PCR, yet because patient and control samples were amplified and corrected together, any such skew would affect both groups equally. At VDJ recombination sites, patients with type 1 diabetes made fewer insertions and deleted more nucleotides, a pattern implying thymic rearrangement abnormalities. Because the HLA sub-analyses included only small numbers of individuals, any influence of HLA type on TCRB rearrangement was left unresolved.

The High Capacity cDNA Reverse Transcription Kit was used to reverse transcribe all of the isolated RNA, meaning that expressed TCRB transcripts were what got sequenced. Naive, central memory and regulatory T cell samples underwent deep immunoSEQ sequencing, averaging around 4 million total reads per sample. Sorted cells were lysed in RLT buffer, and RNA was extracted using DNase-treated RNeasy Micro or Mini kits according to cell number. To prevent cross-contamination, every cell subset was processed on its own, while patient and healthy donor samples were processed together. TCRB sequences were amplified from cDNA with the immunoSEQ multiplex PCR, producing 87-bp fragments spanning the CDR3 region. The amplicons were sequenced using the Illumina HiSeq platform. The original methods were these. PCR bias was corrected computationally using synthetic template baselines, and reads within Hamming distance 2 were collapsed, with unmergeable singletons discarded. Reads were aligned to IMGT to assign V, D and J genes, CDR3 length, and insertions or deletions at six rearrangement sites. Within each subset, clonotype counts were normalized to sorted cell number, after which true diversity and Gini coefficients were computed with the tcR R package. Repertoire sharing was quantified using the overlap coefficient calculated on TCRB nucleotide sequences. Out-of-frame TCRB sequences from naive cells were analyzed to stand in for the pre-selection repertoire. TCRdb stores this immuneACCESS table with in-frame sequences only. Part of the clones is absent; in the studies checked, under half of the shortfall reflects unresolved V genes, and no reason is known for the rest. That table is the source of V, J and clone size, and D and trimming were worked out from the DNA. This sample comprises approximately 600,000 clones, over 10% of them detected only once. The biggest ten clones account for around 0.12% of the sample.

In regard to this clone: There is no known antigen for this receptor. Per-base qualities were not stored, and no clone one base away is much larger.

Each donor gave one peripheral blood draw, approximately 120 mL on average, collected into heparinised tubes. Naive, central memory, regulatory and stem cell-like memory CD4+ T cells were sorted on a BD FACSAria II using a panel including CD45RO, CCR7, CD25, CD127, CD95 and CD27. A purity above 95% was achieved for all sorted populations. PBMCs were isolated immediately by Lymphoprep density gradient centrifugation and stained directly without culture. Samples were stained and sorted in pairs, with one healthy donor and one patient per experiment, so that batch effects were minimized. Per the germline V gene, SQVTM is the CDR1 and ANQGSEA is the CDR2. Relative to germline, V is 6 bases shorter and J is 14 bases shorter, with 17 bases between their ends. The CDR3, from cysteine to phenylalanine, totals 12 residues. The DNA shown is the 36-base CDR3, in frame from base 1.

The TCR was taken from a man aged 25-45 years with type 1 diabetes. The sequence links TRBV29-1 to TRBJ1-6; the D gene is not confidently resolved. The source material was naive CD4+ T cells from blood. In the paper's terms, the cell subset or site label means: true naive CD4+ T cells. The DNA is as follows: TGCAGCGTCGCAGGAGCCGGTGGGGCCCTCCACTTT. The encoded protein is CSVAGAGGALHF.